These 32 T cell receptor beta chains were all obtained from the same sample, sequenced in a study of shared clonotypes between healthy human individuals. Some clones are missing from TCRdb's copy, which holds only in-frame ones; the method was immunoSEQ multiplex PCR. The sample holds roughly 1,000,000 clones, around 78% seen once. Specimen: memory CD4+ T cells from PBMCs. Regarding subset: CD45RA-negative fraction. The receptors originated from a man younger than 30 in good health. Some clones in this sample may be carry-over from other donors' samples.

This chain's CDR3 is CASRLGGARTEAFF. In DNA form, the CDR3 reads TGTGCCAGCAGGCTCGGGGGGGCGCGGACTGAAGCTTTCTTT. The V and J genes are TRBV6-6 and TRBJ1-1; D is perhaps TRBD1 (6 bases). The CDR3 is 14 residues long. Germline V gives CDR1 MNHNY, CDR2 SVGAGI (reference sequence). The ends were cut back, 6 bases at V and 5 bases at J, with 16 bases in the middle.

In its sample, this clone was seen a few times. The chain recombines TRBV5-4 with TRBJ2-7; perhaps TRBD2 as D (5 bases). Germline assignment: CDR1 SGHNT and CDR2 YYREEE (reference sequence). Between the trimmed V and J ends, which lost 2 bases and 6 bases, there was a span of 15 bases. There are 14 residues in the CDR3. This CDR3 reads CASSFGWTDAEQYF. The CDR3 nucleotides read TGTGCCAGCAGCTTTGGTTGGACTGATGCCGAGCAGTACTTC.

This chain connects TRBV4-3 to TRBJ1-1, with TRBD1 matching 8 bases. CDR3 length: 14 residues. Germline V gene sequence: CDR1 LGHNA, CDR2 YSLEER. Germline trimming cut 0 bases from V and 3 bases from J; bases unmatched to any gene: 0. This chain's CDR3 is CASSQEDRDTEAFF. The CDR3, as DNA: TGCGCCAGCAGCCAAGAGGACAGGGACACTGAAGCTTTCTTT.

V gene TRBV27 combines with J gene TRBJ2-1; D is unclear. This CDR3 spans 13 amino acids. Germline CDR1 is MNHEY and CDR2 is SMNVEV (reference sequence). Trimming left V 8 bases short and J 3 bases short, with 11 bases between. CDR3 bases: TGTGCCAGCGGGCAGGTCGACTACAATGAGCAGTTCTTC. Protein: CASGQVDYNEQFF.

The J gene is TRBJ1-5, the V gene TRBV18; D unclear. The germline gives CDR1 KGHSH, CDR2 LQKENI. The length of the CDR3 is 13 residues. V lost 3 bases and J 5 bases, leaving 8 bases between the germline ends. In DNA, the CDR3 is TGTGCCAGCTCACCGGGTTATCATCAGCCCCAGCATTTT. Encoded protein: CASSPGYHQPQHF.

This rearrangement joins TRBV7-9 to TRBJ2-3; 7 nucleotides align to TRBD2. Germline V gene lookup returns CDR1 SEHNR and CDR2 FQNEAQ (reference sequence). The V and J ends lost 8 bases and 5 bases, in that order; junction bases with no gene match: 13. The CDR3 loop spans 15 amino acids. The CDR3 sequence: CASSPLAGVQDTQYF. CDR3 bases: TGTGCCAGCTCGCCCCTGGCGGGAGTCCAAGATACGCAGTATTTT.

The V call is TRBV18, the J call TRBJ1-2, with 9 positions matching TRBD1. Germline-derived CDR1 and CDR2 are KGHSH and LQKENI. The CDR3 runs 15 residues. V shed 2 bases, J shed 4 bases, and the junction held 5 bases outside the gene matches. CDR3 loop: CASSPGTGNAYGYTF. CDR3 DNA sequence: TGTGCCAGCTCACCAGGGACAGGGAATGCCTATGGCTACACCTTC.

The chain uses TRBV5-8 and TRBJ1-4, with 10 positions matching TRBD1. The germline V gene encodes CDR1 SGHTS and CDR2 YDEGEE. The CDR3 is made up of 15 amino acids. The ends lost 4 bases at V and 3 bases at J; junction bases unmatched: 3. This chain's CDR3 is CASSKGQGANEKLFF. CDR3 DNA sequence: TGTGCCAGCAGCAAAGGACAGGGGGCTAATGAAAAACTGTTTTTT. The full variable domain, rest sourced from reference TRBV5-8 and TRBJ1-4, is EAGVTQSPTHLIKTRGQQATLRCSPISGHTSVYWYQQALGLGLQFLLWYDEGEERNRGNFPPRFSGRQFPNYSSELNVNALELEDSALYLCASSKGQGANEKLFFGSGTQLSVL.

The V and J genes are TRBV6-5 and TRBJ2-7, with 9 bases that match TRBD1. This CDR3 comprises 14 residues. Germline V gives CDR1 MNHEY, CDR2 SVGAGI. V shed 6 bases and J 2 bases; nucleotides not matched to a gene: 5. The CDR3 loop is CASRSTGGPYEQYF. CDR3 coding DNA: TGTGCCAGCAGATCGACAGGGGGTCCCTACGAGCAGTACTTC.

This chain links TRBV7-2 with TRBJ2-5; possible D gene TRBD1, 6 bases. The V end was cut by 2 bases, the J end by 4 bases, with 14 bases between. Per the germline V gene, CDR1 is SGHTA and CDR2 is FQGNSA. The CDR3 extends over 15 amino acids. CDR3 in DNA: TGTGCCAGCAGCTTATATTCAGGGGCGGGAGAGACCCAGTACTTC. It encodes CASSLYSGAGETQYF.

The chain links TRBV7-2 to TRBJ1-3; D not certain. This CDR3 contains 16 residues. Looked up from germline, CDR1 is SGHTA and CDR2 is FQGNSA. V was pared by 1 base and J by 0 bases, with 10 bases between. DNA of the CDR3: TGTGCCAGCAGCTTAGGGTGGGGTTTCTCTGGAAACACCATATATTTT. It yields the protein CASSLGWGFSGNTIYF.

For this clone: This specimen includes other DNA sequences encoding the same CDR3. The V and J genes are TRBV18 and TRBJ2-6; 11 bases agree with TRBD1. Unmatched junction bases numbered 2, after V lost 1 base and J lost 0 bases. CDR3 length: 18 amino acids. Germline CDR1 KGHSH, CDR2 LQKENI. Here the CDR3 DNA reads TGTGCCAGCTCACCACGGGGGACAGGGGGCTCTGGGGCCAACGTCCTGACTTTC. This gives the protein CASSPRGTGGSGANVLTF.

The V call is TRBV7-9, the J call TRBJ2-2; unclear D gene. With 5 bases removed from V and 5 bases from J, the gap between germline ends came to 9 bases. CDR3 size: 13 residues. Germline V gene lookup returns CDR1 SEHNR and CDR2 FQNEAQ (reference sequence). In nucleotides, the CDR3 is TGTGCCAGCAGCATTTTGCGGACCGGGGAGCTGTTTTTT. It encodes CASSILRTGELFF.

In the case of this clone: Just one base apart from a much larger clone, this may be a read error. The chain employs TRBV11-3 and TRBJ1-1; D uncertain. The CDR3 length is 13 residues. The germline V and J ends were trimmed by 3 bases and 0 bases, with 5 bases remaining between them. CDR1 and CDR2 (germline): SGHNT, YENEEA. The CDR3 sequence: CASSLRVNTEAFF. CDR3 sequence (DNA): TGTGCCAGCAGCTTGCGGGTGAACACTGAAGCTTTCTTT.

The CDR3 bases are TGTGCCAGCAGCTCCAGAGCTTTGGGGGGAGGGCCGGATACGCAGTATTTT. This gives the protein CASSSRALGGGPDTQYF. This chain links TRBV7-2 with TRBJ2-3, with TRBD2 matching 7 bases. V dropped 4 bases and J dropped 6; count of bases not matched to a gene: 16. Germline V gene lookup returns CDR1 SGHTA and CDR2 FQGNSA. The CDR3 covers 17 residues.

The rearrangement joins TRBV2 to TRBJ1-3; no definite D call. CDR1 is SNHLY, CDR2 FYNNEI, per germline. V lost 5 bases, J lost 4 bases, and 15 bases lay in between. The length of the CDR3 is 15 residues. In nucleotides, the CDR3 is TGTGCCAGCAGTTTGGTGTTTCCGGGAGGAAACACCATATATTTT. Translating gives CASSLVFPGGNTIYF.

This rearrangement joins TRBV6-5 to TRBJ1-5, with D perhaps matching TRBD1 (6 bases). Germline V gives CDR1 MNHEY, CDR2 SVGAGI. The CDR3 consists of 15 residues. Trimming left V 6 bases short and J 5 bases short, with 17 bases between. The chain's CDR3 is CASSPTTGLDQPQHF. The CDR3 region has the DNA TGTGCCAGCAGCCCCACCACAGGGCTCGATCAGCCCCAGCATTTT.

The chain employs TRBV5-4 and TRBJ2-7; 8 bases line up with TRBD1. This CDR3 spans 14 amino acids. Germline trimming cut 2 bases from V and 3 bases from J; bases unmatched to any gene: 4. Germline V gives CDR1 SGHNT, CDR2 YYREEE (reference sequence). Written as DNA, the CDR3 is TGTGCCAGCAGCTTAAGACAGGGGTTCTACGAGCAGTACTTC. Residues: CASSLRQGFYEQYF.

The V gene is TRBV28, the J gene TRBJ2-7; D may match TRBD1 or TRBD2 (5 bases each). The CDR3 is made up of 15 amino acids. Trimming stripped 7 bases from V and 2 bases from J, with 18 bases between. Per germline, CDR1 MDHEN and CDR2 SYDVKM. As DNA, the CDR3 is TGTGCCAGCACGTCCCCCGGGACGGTTACCTACGAGCAGTACTTC. Translation gives CASTSPGTVTYEQYF.

A few counts support this clone. This specimen includes other DNA sequences encoding the same CDR3. Here the CDR3 reads CASSEGQGAYEQYF. CDR3 bases: TGTGCCAGCAGTGAAGGGCAGGGGGCGTACGAGCAGTACTTC. The rearrangement links TRBV2 to TRBJ2-7, with 8 bases identical to TRBD1. Germline CDR1 SNHLY, CDR2 FYNNEI. The CDR3 totals 14 residues. V shed 1 base and J 4 bases; nucleotides not matched to a gene: 3.

V usage is TRBV5-1 and J usage is TRBJ2-5, with D maybe TRBD1 (6 bases). The CDR3 loop spans 15 amino acids. V lost 6 bases and J lost 3, with 18 bases in between. Germline V gives CDR1 SGHRS, CDR2 YFSETQ. The CDR3 nucleotides are TGCGCCAGCACAACTTACGGGACAACAGAAGAGACCCAGTACTTC. Translating it yields CASTTYGTTEETQYF.

V gene TRBV7-2 combines with J gene TRBJ2-7; TRBD2 matches 11 bases. CDR1 and CDR2 from the germline V gene are SGHTA and FQGNSA. The CDR3 totals 14 residues. With 5 bases clipped from V and 4 bases from J, the junction kept 4 bases outside the gene matches. CDR3 sequence: CASSARLAGYEQYF. For the CDR3, the DNA is TGTGCCAGCAGCGCCAGACTAGCGGGATACGAGCAGTACTTC. Full variable domain (outside the CDR3, taken from reference TRBV7-2 and TRBJ2-7): GAGVSQSPSNKVTEKGKDVELRCDPISGHTALYWYRQSLGQGLEFLIYFQGNSAPDKSGLPSDRFSAERTGGSVSTLTIQRTQQEDSAVYLCASSARLAGYEQYFGPGTRLTVT.

Turning to this clone: One base away lies a much larger clone, so this may be a sequencing read error. The gene calls are TRBV6-5 and TRBJ2-2, with 11 bases matching TRBD2. The J segment lost 5 bases and the V segment lost 7 bases, leaving 6 bases of the junction unmatched. The CDR3 runs to 15 residues. CDR1 and CDR2 (germline): MNHEY, SVGAGI. This CDR3 reads CASKYSGRGTGELFF. The CDR3 DNA follows: TGTGCCAGCAAATATAGCGGGAGGGGGACCGGGGAGCTGTTTTTT.

The rearrangement joins TRBV28 to TRBJ2-7, with 9 bases aligning to TRBD1. Per germline, CDR1 MDHEN and CDR2 SYDVKM. V lost 4 bases to trimming and J lost 4 bases; unmatched junction nucleotides: 8. The CDR3 is 15 residues long. CDR3 residues: CASSSRTGVYYEQYF. CDR3 DNA sequence: TGTGCCAGCAGTTCACGGACAGGGGTGTATTACGAGCAGTACTTC. The complete variable domain, with remaining parts taken from reference TRBV28 and TRBJ2-7, reads DVKVTQSSRYLVKRTGEKVFLECVQDMDHENMFWYRQDPGLGLRLIYFSYDVKMKEKGDIPEGYSVSREKKERFSLILESASTNQTSMYLCASSSRTGVYYEQYFGPGTRLTVT.

The chain employs TRBV29-1 and TRBJ1-3; D not resolved. The V end lost 7 bases, the J end lost 0 bases, and 10 bases lay between the germline ends. The CDR3 runs 13 residues. Germline CDR1 and CDR2: SQVTM and ANQGSEA. CDR3 DNA: TGCAGCGCTACAGTGGACTCTGGAAACACCATATATTTT. This codes for CSATVDSGNTIYF.

V usage is TRBV27 and J usage is TRBJ2-7; TRBD1 matches at 8 bases. The CDR3 extends over 15 amino acids. The germline gives CDR1 MNHEY, CDR2 SMNVEV (reference sequence). J lost 2 bases, V lost 5 bases, and 8 bases had no gene match. The CDR3 nucleotides read TGTGCCAGCAGTAGCTACGGGACAGGTCCCTACGAGCAGTACTTC. Residues: CASSSYGTGPYEQYF.

V usage is TRBV9 and J usage is TRBJ2-2, with D maybe TRBD1 (6 bases). Germline V gene data show CDR1 as SGDLS and CDR2 as YYNGEE. V lost 6 bases and J 10 bases, leaving 19 bases between the germline ends. The CDR3 sequence is 14 residues long. CDR3 in amino acids: CASNKQGGYEELFF. Written as DNA, the CDR3 is TGTGCCAGCAACAAACAGGGTGGCTACGAGGAGCTGTTTTTT.

This sequence joins TRBV29-1 and TRBJ2-5; 7 nucleotides agree with TRBD2. Germline CDR1 is SQVTM and CDR2 is ANQGSEA. V lost 4 bases and J lost 4; bases outside the gene matches: 6. The CDR3 consists of 13 residues. Here the CDR3 DNA reads TGCAGCGTTGGGGTGTCTAGCGGAGAGACCCAGTACTTC. This gives the protein CSVGVSSGETQYF.

The rearrangement uses TRBV6-5 and TRBJ2-7; TRBD1 agrees at 9 bases. The CDR3 has 15 amino acids. The junction had 2 bases not matched to a gene; V was cut back by 0 bases and J by 2 bases. Germline V lookup: CDR1 MNHEY, CDR2 SVGAGI. The CDR3 DNA reads TGTGCCAGCAGTTACTCGAGACAGGGGGCCTACGAGCAGTACTTC. Residues: CASSYSRQGAYEQYF.

The rearrangement uses TRBV7-6 and TRBJ2-7; D unclear. The CDR3 is 13 residues long. V was trimmed by 5 bases and J by 6 bases, leaving 14 bases between them. Germline-derived CDR1 and CDR2 are SGHVS and FNYEAQ. Here the CDR3 DNA reads TGTGCCAGCAGCCGCAGGTCGAGCCTCGAGCAGTACTTC. The encoded protein is CASSRRSSLEQYF.

The chain combines TRBV28 with TRBJ1-5; possible D gene TRBD1, 5 bases. Germline CDR1 MDHEN, CDR2 SYDVKM. The CDR3 length is 14 residues. The germline V and J ends were trimmed by 3 bases and 5 bases, with 11 bases remaining between them. The CDR3 DNA sequence: TGTGCCAGCAGTTTTTTGGAGGGACATCAGCCCCAGCATTTT. Amino acid sequence: CASSFLEGHQPQHF.

This clone was seen just once. The chain links TRBV7-9 to TRBJ2-1; TRBD2 agrees at 13 bases. The germline CDR1 and CDR2 sequences are SEHNR and FQNEAQ (reference sequence). The CDR3 totals 18 residues. V dropped 5 bases and J dropped 6; count of bases not matched to a gene: 13. The CDR3 nucleotides are TGTGCCAGCAGCCCCGGTCCCGGACTAGCGGGAGACTTCAATGAGCAGTTCTTC. Amino acids: CASSPGPGLAGDFNEQFF. The full variable domain, completed using reference TRBV7-9 and TRBJ2-1, is DTGVSQNPRHKITKRGQNVTFRCDPISEHNRLYWYRQTLGQGPEFLTYFQNEAQLEKSRLLSDRFSAERPKGSFSTLEIQRTEQGDSAMYLCASSPGPGLAGDFNEQFFGPGTRLTVL.